This TCR beta chain was retrieved from a study of T cell repertoires in cytomegalovirus infection. Overall study: Through public TCR beta signatures, both CMV infection and matching HLA type were indicated.

This clonotype has a handful of counts. The antigen remains undetermined. Study findings and constraints: The study identified carriers of CMV plus the relevant HLA from cumulative public TCR beta family frequency.

Using its own MiXCR run on the reads, TCRdb lists one record per CDR3 protein. Of about 78,000 distinct CDR3 sequences listed, around 40% are singletons. Trimming took 5 bases from V and 1 from J, leaving 11 bases between them. Germline values: CDR1 SGHVS, CDR2 FNYEAQ. The CDR3 covers 14 residues. The chain recombines TRBV7-6 with TRBJ2-5, with D hard to call. Sequences were derived from CD8+ T cells from cultured PBMCs, sampled from culture after CMV antigen stimulation. This sequence was found in a human donor in good health (CMV status not recorded). Some clones in this sample may be carry-over from other donors' samples. The CDR3 reads CASSLTPLQETQYF. CDR3 in DNA: TGTGCCAGCAGCCTGACGCCCCTCCAAGAGACCCAGTACTTC.